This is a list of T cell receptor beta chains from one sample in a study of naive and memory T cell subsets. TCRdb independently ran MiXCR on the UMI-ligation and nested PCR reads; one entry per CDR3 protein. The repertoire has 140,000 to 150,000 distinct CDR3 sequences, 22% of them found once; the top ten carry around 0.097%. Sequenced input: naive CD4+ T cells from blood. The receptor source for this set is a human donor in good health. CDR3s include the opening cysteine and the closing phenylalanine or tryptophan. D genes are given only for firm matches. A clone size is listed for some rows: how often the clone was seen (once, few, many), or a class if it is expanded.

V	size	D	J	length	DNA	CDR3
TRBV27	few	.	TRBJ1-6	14	TGTGCCAGCAGTTATAGGACATCGGGATCACCCCTCCACTTT	CASSYRTSGSPLHF
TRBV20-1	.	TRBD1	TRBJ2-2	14	TGCAGTGCGTACAGGGGTCGGAACACCGGGGAGCTGTTTTTT	CSAYRGRNTGELFF
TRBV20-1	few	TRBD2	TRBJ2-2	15	TGCAGTGCTAGCAGGCGGGAGGGCAAGACCGGGGAGCTGTTTTTT	CSASRREGKTGELFF
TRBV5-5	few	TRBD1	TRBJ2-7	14	TGTGCCAGCAGCCTGGACAGGGCATACGGGGAGCAGTACTTC	CASSLDRAYGEQYF
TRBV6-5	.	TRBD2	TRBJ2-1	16	TGTGCCAGCAGTTTCCTACTAGCGGGAGGGTACAATGAGCAGTTCTTC	CASSFLLAGGYNEQFF
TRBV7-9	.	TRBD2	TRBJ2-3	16	TGTGCCAGCAGCTTGACTAGCGGGCTTCTCACAGATACGCAGTATTTT	CASSLTSGLLTDTQYF
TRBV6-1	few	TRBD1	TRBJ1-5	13	TGTGCCGGACAGGGTCTTGGCAATCAGCCCCAGCATTTT	CAGQGLGNQPQHF
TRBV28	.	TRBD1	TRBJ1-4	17	TGTGCCAGCAGCATCCCGGGGGGACAGGCCCCTAATGAAAAACTGTTTTTT	CASSIPGGQAPNEKLFF
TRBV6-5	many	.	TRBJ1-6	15	TGTGCCAGCAGTTACGACTGGACAAGCAATTCACCCCTCCACTTT	CASSYDWTSNSPLHF
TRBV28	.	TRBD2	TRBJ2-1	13	TGTGCCAGCAAAACGGGAGGGGTCCATGAGCAGTTCTTC	CASKTGGVHEQFF
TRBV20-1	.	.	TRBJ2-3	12	TGCAGTGTCGGAAGGGGCACAGATACGCAGTATTTT	CSVGRGTDTQYF
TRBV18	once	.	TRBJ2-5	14	TGTGCCAGCTCACCTATCCCAGGGCAAGAGACCCAGTACTTC	CASSPIPGQETQYF
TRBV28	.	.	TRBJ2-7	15	TGTGCCAGCAGTTCCCAGCGAGCAGGGCTTGGCGAGCAGTACTTC	CASSSQRAGLGEQYF
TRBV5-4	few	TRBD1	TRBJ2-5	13	TGTGCCAGCAGCGGACAGGGGGCAGAGACCCAGTACTTC	CASSGQGAETQYF
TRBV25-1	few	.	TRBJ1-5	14	TGTGCCAGCAGTGAATTAAACTTCCTCCAGCCCCAGCATTTT	CASSELNFLQPQHF
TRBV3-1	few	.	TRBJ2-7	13	TGTGCCAGCAGCCGGCGGGGACAAAACGAGCAGTACTTC	CASSRRGQNEQYF
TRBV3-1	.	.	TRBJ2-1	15	TGTGCCAGCAGCCCCGGAAGAGTCTCCTACAATGAGCAGTTCTTC	CASSPGRVSYNEQFF
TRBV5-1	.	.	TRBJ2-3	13	TGCGCCAGCAGCATCGGGGGCACAGATACGCAGTATTTT	CASSIGGTDTQYF
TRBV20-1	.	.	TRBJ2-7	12	TGCAGTGCTAGAGCAAAAGCCTACGAGCAGTACTTC	CSARAKAYEQYF
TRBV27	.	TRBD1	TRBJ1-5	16	TGTGCCAGCAGTTTATACAGGGACAGACCAAATCAGCCCCAGCATTTT	CASSLYRDRPNQPQHF
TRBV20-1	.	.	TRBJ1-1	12	TGCAGTGCTAGGGAAGGGGGAAATGAAGCTTTCTTT	CSAREGGNEAFF
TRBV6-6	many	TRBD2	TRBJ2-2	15	TGTGCCAGCAGTTACCGCGGGAGTCCCACCGGGGAGCTGTTTTTT	CASSYRGSPTGELFF
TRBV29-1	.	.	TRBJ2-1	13	TGCAGCGTAACTGGGGGACCTACGACTGGGCAGTTCTTC	CSVTGGPTTGQFF
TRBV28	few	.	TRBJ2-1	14	TGTGCCAGCAGTTTAATAGGGTCCTACAATGAGCAGTTCTTC	CASSLIGSYNEQFF
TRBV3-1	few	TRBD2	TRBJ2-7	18	TGTGCCAGCAGCCAAGCCGGGACTAGCGGGATAAGGTCCTACGAGCAGTACTTC	CASSQAGTSGIRSYEQYF
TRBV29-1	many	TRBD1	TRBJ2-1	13	TGCAGCGCCGCCGGGACAGTAAACAATGAGCAGTTCTTC	CSAAGTVNNEQFF
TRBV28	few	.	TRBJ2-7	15	TGTGCCAGCAGCCAGGGCGGACTTCAGGCCTACGAGCAGTACTTC	CASSQGGLQAYEQYF
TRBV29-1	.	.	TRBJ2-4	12	TGCAGCGCTGTGGCCGGGTTGAACATTCAGTACTTC	CSAVAGLNIQYF
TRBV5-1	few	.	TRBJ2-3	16	TGCGCCAGCAGCAGATTCCGGGTCGATAGCACAGATACGCAGTATTTT	CASSRFRVDSTDTQYF
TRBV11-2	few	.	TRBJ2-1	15	TGTGCCAGCAGCACCGACACGGGGTTCAGGAATGAGCAGTTCTTC	CASSTDTGFRNEQFF